This TCR beta chain is from a study of blood T cell repertoires in COVID-19. Looking at the study overall: T cells, B-cell-depleted T cells, or PBMCs supplied cDNA or gDNA.

Germline trimming cut 6 bases from V and 7 bases from J; bases unmatched to any gene: 11. CDR1 and CDR2 (germline): KGHSH, LQKENI. The length of the CDR3 is 15 residues. Cohorts were based on clinical histories the participants reported. Measured with immunoSEQ multiplex PCR; TCRdb has only the in-frame clones, and not every one. The sample carries approximately 380,000 clones, 85% to 90% recorded once. The genes are TRBV18 and TRBJ2-1; 8 bases align to TRBD2. This sequence was found in a woman in her late teens or twenties who had recovered from COVID-19. What was sequenced was PBMCs or T cells enriched from blood (not recorded which). The CDR3 bases are TGTGCCAGCTCCAAAAGAGCGGGGGAATCAAATGAGCAGTTCTTC. This sequence encodes CASSKRAGESNEQFF.